These T cell receptor beta chains were read from a single sample in a study of blood T cell repertoires in COVID-19. Only in-frame clones appear in the TCRdb table, and some are missing; sequencing was by immunoSEQ multiplex PCR. There are roughly 220,000 clones in the sample; 70% to 85% occur only once, and over 12% lies in the top ten. Sequencing input: PBMCs or T cells enriched from blood (not recorded which). The origin of the receptors is a man aged 40-50 years who had recovered from COVID-19. The CDR3 runs from the conserved cysteine through the conserved F or W. A D gene is named only where the DNA matches it firmly. The size of a clone is reported for some rows only, either as once, few or many, or as a class for expanded clones.

v_call	d_call	clone_size	j_call	cdr3_nt	cdr3_aa
TRBV7-9	TRBD1	-	TRBJ1-5	TGTGCCAGCAGCTTAGACCCCCGGGACAGAAATCAGCCCCAGCATTTT	CASSLDPRDRNQPQHF
TRBV5-1	-	-	TRBJ2-5	TGCGCCAGCAGCGTGGGGGCCCAAGAGACCCAGTACTTC	CASSVGAQETQYF
TRBV7-9	-	-	TRBJ2-1	TGTGCCTACTCAACGGAGACCCCCAATGAGCAGTTCTTC	CAYSTETPNEQFF
TRBV7-3	TRBD2	-	TRBJ2-1	TGTGCCAGCAGCTTAAATCGGGAGGTCAATGAGCAGTTCTTC	CASSLNREVNEQFF
TRBV3-1/TRBV3-2	-	once	TRBJ1-6	TGTGCCAGCAGCCAAGATTATTATTCACCCCTCCACTTT	CASSQDYYSPLHF
TRBV5-3	TRBD1	-	TRBJ2-2	TGTGCCAGCTTCTTTAACAGGGGCAACACCGGGGAGCTGTTTTTT	CASFFNRGNTGELFF
TRBV19	-	few	TRBJ2-3	TGTGCCAGTAGGCCTCCGGGCGGGATGCCAGATACGCAGTATTTT	CASRPPGGMPDTQYF
TRBV18	TRBD2	-	TRBJ2-3	TGTGCCAGCTCACCTTACCGACTAGCGGGGGCCACATACACGCAGTATTTT	CASSPYRLAGATYTQYF
TRBV6-1	-	-	TRBJ1-5	TGTGCCAGCAGTGAAGCGCTCGGTAATCAGCCCCAGCATTTT	CASSEALGNQPQHF
TRBV5-1	-	-	TRBJ2-3	TGCGCCAGCAGCTTGGCTAGCGCCCCCACAGATACGCAGTATTTT	CASSLASAPTDTQYF
TRBV3-1/TRBV3-2	TRBD1	-	TRBJ2-3	TGTGCCAGCAGCCAAGATCGCCGACAGGGGAGTAGCACAGATACGCAGTATTTT	CASSQDRRQGSSTDTQYF
TRBV19	-	-	TRBJ1-1	TGTGCCAGTAGTCTCAGGTACACTGAAGCTTTCTTT	CASSLRYTEAFF
TRBV28	-	-	TRBJ1-5	TGTGCCAGCAGACGACGGGGGGACCATCAGCCCCAGCATTTT	CASRRRGDHQPQHF
TRBV7-2	TRBD2	once	TRBJ2-7	TGTGCCAGCAGCTTAACAGCGGGGGCCTACGAGCAGTACTTC	CASSLTAGAYEQYF
TRBV29-1	TRBD1	-	TRBJ1-2	TGCAGCGTTGAAATCAGACAGGGGGCTGGCTACACCTTC	CSVEIRQGAGYTF
TRBV20-1	TRBD1	-	TRBJ2-1	TGCAGTGCTAGTCCCGGGACAGGGGGTAGGAATGAGCAGTTCTTC	CSASPGTGGRNEQFF
TRBV5-6	-	few	TRBJ2-7	TGTGCCAGCAGCTTGGGGCAGGGAAGACTCTACGAGCAGTACTTC	CASSLGQGRLYEQYF
TRBV24-1	TRBD1	-	TRBJ1-1	TGTGCCACCAGTGACTACAGGGGTGGTGAAGCTTTCTTT	CATSDYRGGEAFF
TRBV27	-	-	TRBJ2-7	TGTGCCAGCAGTTTATTTGCGTCGCAGGACTCCTACGAGCAGTACTTC	CASSLFASQDSYEQYF
TRBV11-2	-	-	TRBJ1-5	TGTGCCAGCAGCTTAGGGCAGGGGAGCAATCAGCCCCAGCATTTT	CASSLGQGSNQPQHF
TRBV5-1	-	-	TRBJ1-2	TGCGCCAGCAGCGCGAGGACAGAGCGTGGCTACACCTTC	CASSARTERGYTF
TRBV2	-	few	TRBJ1-1	TGTGCCAGCAGCCGGACGGGAAACACTGAAGCTTTCTTT	CASSRTGNTEAFF
TRBV3-1/TRBV3-2	TRBD1	-	TRBJ1-6	TGTGCCAGCAGCCAAGTCCAGGGGGCGCGTTCACCCCTCCACTTT	CASSQVQGARSPLHF
TRBV30	-	-	TRBJ1-1	TGTGCCTGGAGTGTACGAAAGGGAAGGGGAACTGAAGCTTTCTTT	CAWSVRKGRGTEAFF
TRBV5-1	TRBD2	-	TRBJ2-5	TGCGCCAGCGGACTAGCGGGGGTCCCCGGTGTAGAGACCCAGTACTTC	CASGLAGVPGVETQYF
TRBV5-1	-	-	TRBJ2-3	TGCGCCAGCAGCCCCCTTGTCGGGAACCCCACAGATACGCAGTATTTT	CASSPLVGNPTDTQYF
TRBV28	-	-	TRBJ1-1	TGTGCCAGCAGTTTAACAGTCAACACTGAAGCTTTCTTT	CASSLTVNTEAFF
TRBV2	TRBD2	-	TRBJ2-3	TGTGCCAGCAGTGCGACTAGCGGGGCAATTGTCGCCACAGATACGCAGTATTTT	CASSATSGAIVATDTQYF
TRBV18	-	-	TRBJ1-4	TGTGCCAGCTCACTCCTCCCTCCTGGCGAAAAACTGTTTTTT	CASSLLPPGEKLFF
TRBV7-2	TRBD2	few	TRBJ2-1	TGTGCCAGCAGCCTCGCTGCGGGGGGGATCGATGAGCAGTTCTTC	CASSLAAGGIDEQFF
TRBV7-9	TRBD2	once	TRBJ2-1	TGTGCCAGCAGCTTAGCCCTAGCGGGGGTATACAATGAGCAGTTCTTC	CASSLALAGVYNEQFF
TRBV5-6	-	-	TRBJ1-2	TGTGCCAGCAGCTTGGGGCGGGGGGCACGGTATGGCTACACCTTC	CASSLGRGARYGYTF
TRBV19	-	-	TRBJ1-2	TGTGCCAGTAGTTTCAGGGAGGGCTATGGCTACACCTTC	CASSFREGYGYTF
TRBV7-2	-	-	TRBJ1-2	TGTGCCAGCAGCCAGCGCCGGGGAGCACATGGCTACACCTTC	CASSQRRGAHGYTF
TRBV3-1/TRBV3-2	TRBD2	-	TRBJ2-7	TGTGCCTCCAGTAGGGTGCGGGAGGGATTTTCCTACGAGCAGTACTTC	CASSRVREGFSYEQYF
TRBV4-2	-	-	TRBJ1-5	TGTGCCAGCAGCCATCAACAGGGCCCCAATCAGCCCCAGCATTTT	CASSHQQGPNQPQHF
TRBV28	-	once	TRBJ2-1	TGTGCCAGCAGGACCGCCGGGTTGCGGGGTTTTTACAATGAGCAGTTCTTC	CASRTAGLRGFYNEQFF
TRBV6-5	TRBD1	few	TRBJ1-6	TGTGCCAGCAGACCGACAGGGCATAATTCACCCCTCCACTTT	CASRPTGHNSPLHF
TRBV5-1	-	-	TRBJ1-1	TGCGCCAGCAGTCCAGATACAGGGCTGGTGAACACTGAAGCTTTCTTT	CASSPDTGLVNTEAFF
TRBV4-3	-	-	TRBJ1-6	TGCGCCAGCAGCCAAGTGCAGGCCCGCTCGCCCCTCCACTTT	CASSQVQARSPLHF
TRBV9	-	-	TRBJ2-2	TGTGCCAGCAGCGTAGGGGCAGGGGAGTACACCGGGGAGCTGTTTTTT	CASSVGAGEYTGELFF
TRBV19	-	few	TRBJ1-1	TGTGCCAGTAGTAACAGGGTGAAGAACACTGAAGCTTTCTTT	CASSNRVKNTEAFF
TRBV29-1	TRBD1	-	TRBJ1-2	TGCAGCGTTTGGGACAGGGTTACCTATGGCTACACCTTC	CSVWDRVTYGYTF
TRBV18	-	-	TRBJ1-5	TGTGCCAGCTCACCACGCGTCTATCCGGGAAGCAATCAGCCCCAGCATTTT	CASSPRVYPGSNQPQHF